This T cell receptor beta chain derives from a study of blood T cells in healthy people across ages. The study, taken as a whole, reports: Donor CMV infection status was unknown, possibly confounding age-related changes in expanded clonotypes.

Using a J-beta primer mix together with a sample-barcoded 5' primer, a second PCR was run for about 6 to 12 cycles. A single record per CDR3 protein comes from TCRdb applying MiXCR to the 5' RACE reads. The table records roughly 560,000 distinct CDR3 sequences, nearly 25% of them present only once. As for this clonotype: Its antigen is as yet unknown.

Germline CDR1 and CDR2: MNHEY and SVGAGI. After removal of 5 bases from V and 0 bases from J, the junction contained 6 bases not matched to a gene. The CDR3 length is 15 residues. These records were also assigned to another study, of T cells of mothers and their children. According to that study: In each mother, TCR beta CDR3 reads exceeded 8 million; in each child, they numbered 3 million to 3.5 million.

The V gene is TRBV6-5, the J gene TRBJ1-2; 7 bases agree with TRBD1. The source material was blood. The source of this sequence is a boy between 10 and 17 years old in good health. The CDR3 bases are TGTGCCAGCAGTAAAACCAGGGGGACTAACTATGGCTACACCTTC. Protein sequence: CASSKTRGTNYGYTF.